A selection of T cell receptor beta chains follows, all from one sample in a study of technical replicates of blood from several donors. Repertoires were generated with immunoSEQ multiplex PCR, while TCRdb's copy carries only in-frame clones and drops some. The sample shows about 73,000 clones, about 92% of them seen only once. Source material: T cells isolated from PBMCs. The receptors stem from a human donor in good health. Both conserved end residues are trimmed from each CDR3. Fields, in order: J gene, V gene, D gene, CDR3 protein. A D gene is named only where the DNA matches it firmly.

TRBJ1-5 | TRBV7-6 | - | ASSPLGGEQPQH
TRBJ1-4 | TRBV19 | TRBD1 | ASSSLGTENEKLF
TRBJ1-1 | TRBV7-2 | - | ASSPRVVTEAF
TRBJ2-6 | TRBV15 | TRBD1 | ATSPGQGSSGANVLT
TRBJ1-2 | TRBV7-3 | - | ASSLGQGGGGYT
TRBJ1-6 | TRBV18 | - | ASSPLIATGHNSPLH
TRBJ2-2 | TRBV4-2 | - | ASSQGVDRNTGELF
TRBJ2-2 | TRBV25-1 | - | ASSDPRHGGELF
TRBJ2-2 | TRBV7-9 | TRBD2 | ASSPTSGGNTGELF
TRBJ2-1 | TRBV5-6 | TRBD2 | ASSGGGQYNEQF
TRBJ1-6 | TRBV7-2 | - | ASSLTGGLYNSPLH
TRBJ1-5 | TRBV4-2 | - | ASSQEEGARNQPQH
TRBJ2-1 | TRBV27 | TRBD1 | ASSPGTGGDEQF
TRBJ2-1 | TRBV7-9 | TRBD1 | ASSLAGQGRREQF
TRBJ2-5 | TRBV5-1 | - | ASSLMDSLETQY
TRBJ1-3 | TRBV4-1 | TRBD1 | ASSPTGYRNTIY
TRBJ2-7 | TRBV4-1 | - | ASSPTVGREQY
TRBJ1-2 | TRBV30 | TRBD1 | AWKGDRVYGYT
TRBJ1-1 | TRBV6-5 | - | ASSRRAFERGAF
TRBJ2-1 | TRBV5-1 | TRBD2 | ASSLEVAGANEQF
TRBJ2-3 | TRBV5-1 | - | ASSFGGDTQY
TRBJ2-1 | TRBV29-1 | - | SAAEGSYNEQF
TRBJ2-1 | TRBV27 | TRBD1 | ASSLSGTASRNEQF
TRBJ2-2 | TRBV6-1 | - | ASSEYYRASNTGELF
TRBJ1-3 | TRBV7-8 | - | ASRHDKQGSGNTIY
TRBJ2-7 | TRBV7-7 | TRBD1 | ASSPGTVPYEQY
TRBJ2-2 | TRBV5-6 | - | ASSSTTGELF
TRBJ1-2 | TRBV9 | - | ASSGGYGYT
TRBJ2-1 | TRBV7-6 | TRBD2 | ASSSAGGGYNEQF
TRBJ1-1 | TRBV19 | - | ASSRAQGSDTEAF
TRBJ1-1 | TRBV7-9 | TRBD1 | ASSLATTGGGREAF
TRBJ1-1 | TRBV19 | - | ASSIGATRLNTEAF
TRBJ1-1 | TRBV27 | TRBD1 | ASSLPQGAAF
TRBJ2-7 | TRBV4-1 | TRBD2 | ASSQGRGVTYEQY
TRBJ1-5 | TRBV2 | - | ASSVGGPAQH
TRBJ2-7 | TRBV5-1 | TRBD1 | ASSLVGQGSEQY
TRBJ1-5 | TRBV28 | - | AIKYARVNQPQH
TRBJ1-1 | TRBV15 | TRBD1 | ATSRDRGQGTEAF